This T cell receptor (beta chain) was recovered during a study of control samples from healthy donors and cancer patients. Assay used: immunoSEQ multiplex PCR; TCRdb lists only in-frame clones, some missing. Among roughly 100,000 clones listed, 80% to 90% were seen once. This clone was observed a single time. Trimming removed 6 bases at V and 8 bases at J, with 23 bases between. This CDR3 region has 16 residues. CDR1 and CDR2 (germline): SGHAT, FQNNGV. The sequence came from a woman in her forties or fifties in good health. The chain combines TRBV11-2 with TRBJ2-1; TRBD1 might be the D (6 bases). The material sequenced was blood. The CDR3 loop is CASSPPTGRIGDEQFF. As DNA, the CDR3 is TGTGCCAGCAGTCCTCCTACAGGGCGGATAGGCGATGAGCAGTTCTTC.